The source of this TCR beta chain is a study of blood T cells in healthy people across ages (dated by TCRdb to between 2014 and 2017). With respect to the entire study: In model experiments, roughly one uniquely barcoded TCR beta cDNA molecule per two T cells was captured by template switching. The study measured age-related changes in TCR beta repertoire diversity using deep sequencing normalized with unique cDNA molecular identifiers. The donors were split into four age groups: young (average around 15 years), middle-aged (more than 35), aged (about 62) and long-lived (roughly 86). Using the same blood draw, the study looked at two additional independent replicas of 1 million unique cDNA reads for two donors, one aged 18 to 29 and the other aged 80 or older.

Donors were under 40 systemically healthy Caucasian individuals from Russia aged roughly 6 to 95 years. Each donor gave roughly 11 milliliters of peripheral blood, drawn into EDTA-treated Vacutainer tubes. PBMCs were isolated by Ficoll-Paque density-gradient centrifugation, with at least 7 million obtained per sample. Trizol reagent was used to extract total RNA from the PBMCs, yielding at least 6 micrograms per sample. The percentages of naive CD45RAhigh/CD27high T cells were determined by flow cytometry on a PBMC aliquot from every donor. General conclusions and limits of the study: Observed TCR beta diversity correlated strongly with the percentage of naive T cells measured by flow cytometry. Compared with the aged group, the long-lived group had more naive CD4+ T cells, fewer expanded clones and increased TCR diversity, suggesting age selection. Since profiling was done on bulk unsorted PBMCs, naive and antigen-experienced compartments could not be conclusively compared. Because the CMV infection status of the donors was unknown, age-related changes in expanded clonotypes may potentially have been confounded. As age increased, observed TCR beta diversity per million T cells dropped in a roughly linear way, and a significant reduction was already evident by age about 40. Estimates of total diversity from one million sequenced T cells were regarded as lower bounds and underestimates.

The germline V gene supplies CDR1 SGHRS and CDR2 YFSETQ. The junction shows trimming of 5 bases on V and 7 bases on J, plus 19 bases between the germline ends. The CDR3 has 16 amino acids, counting the end cysteine and phenylalanine. The retained sequence is limited to the CDR3, 48 bases, with the frame set at the first base. The receptor library was made with 5' RACE. The sequencing machine was an Illumina HiSeq 2500. A second roughly 6 to 12 cycle PCR used a sample-barcoded 5' primer and a J-beta primer mix. Each TCR beta cDNA molecule received a unique molecular identifier from a template-switch 5' adaptor carrying 12 random nucleotides. Each sample yielded at least 2.5 million CDR3-containing paired-end reads. First-strand cDNA was synthesized from all RNA with the Mint cDNA synthesis kit, primed by a TRBC-specific oligonucleotide. All cDNA was treated with uracil-DNA glycosylase and then went through a first 18-cycle PCR with the universal primers M1SS and BC2_uni_R. As for the original processing: For normalization, 1 million high-quality reads were randomly selected from each sample, with every read carrying a distinct molecular identifier. Reads with shared molecular identifiers were discarded instead of being binned into consensus sequences. CDR3 identification, clonotype clustering and error correction used MiTCR with a Q25 quality threshold and the strictest error-elimination algorithm. A nonparametric unseen species model using Euler transformation provided a lower-bound estimate of total TCR beta diversity. The public reads were reprocessed in TCRdb via fastp at Q25 and MiXCR, keeping in-frame beta chains. Here each entry gathers all rows of one CDR3 protein and keeps the most common genes and DNA. The V and J calls follow TCRdb's processing rather than the paper's. For this sample there are about 780,000 distinct CDR3 sequences; 20% to 30% appear just once. The ten largest clonotypes hold less than 3.5% of the sample.

This clonotype turned up a few times. Its antigen is currently not known. Per-base qualities were not stored, and no clone one base away is much larger. A further study also used this sample, focusing on T cells of mothers and their children. Drawing on the second study: Nine systemically healthy Caucasian individuals, comprising three mothers and their six children, were included as donors. cDNA synthesis used all of the extracted RNA, with 1.5 ug of RNA in each 15 ul reaction. In the second PCR, the M1S primer added sample barcodes and 2-4 random nucleotides. Each mother yielded over 8 million TCR beta CDR3 reads and each child 2.5 million to 3 million reads. In both related and unrelated pairs, thymic selection shapes the output of TCR recombination in a similar way, with inherited differences having only a minor effect. Normalized repertoire overlap was always slightly but never significantly higher in related than unrelated mother-child pairs. No persistent microchimeric T cell clones were found, with a detection sensitivity of around 100 clones per million clonotypes. To look for features that set related mother-child pairs apart from unrelated individuals, the researchers ran deep NGS to compare the TCR beta repertoires of mothers and children. On average, the children were approximately 12 +/- 4 years old, while the mothers were approximately 40 +/- 4 years old. After adapter ligation was performed with NEBNext reagents, the libraries were sequenced on an Illumina HiSeq 2000 with 100+100 nt paired-end reads. To prevent cross-contamination, the mother and child libraries were prepared a month apart and were sequenced in separate runs. For each donor, between roughly 500,000 and 2,100,000 distinct TCR beta clonotypes were identified. Naive TCR beta clonotypes were estimated from low-frequency clonotypes matched to each donor's FACS-determined naive share, without sorting.

This chain is built from TRBV5-1 and TRBJ1-6; matching of 5 bases hints at TRBD1 as the D gene. Input material: blood. This TCR came from a boy aged 5-17 years in good health. The DNA sequence is given as TGCGCCAGCAGTCAAGCTTCAAGACAGACCAATTCACCCCTCCACTTT. Its protein is CASSQASRQTNSPLHF.